The 25 T cell receptor beta chains in this list originate from one sample, sequenced in a study of beta chain features in type 1 diabetes. Of the isolated RNA, all was reverse transcribed, and so the sequenced material was expressed TCRB transcripts. The table came from immunoSEQ multiplex PCR; TCRdb's copy has only in-frame clones and leaves some out. Among hundreds of thousands of clones listed, 11% to 15% were seen once. Findings and caveats of the study: Moderate but significant shortening of TCRB CDR3s was recorded in all four CD4+ subsets from Type 1 diabetes patients.

No antigen has been assigned to these receptors. Sequenced material: naive CD4+ T cells from blood. The receptors shown here come from a man between 18 and 35 years old with type 1 diabetes.

The DNA for the CDR3 is TGCGCCAGCAGCCCGACACAGGGGGTTAACTATGGCTACACCTTC. This codes for CASSPTQGVNYGYTF. This chain joins TRBV5-1 and TRBJ1-2; 8 nucleotides align to TRBD1. V shed 4 bases and J 1 base; nucleotides not matched to a gene: 6. In germline, CDR1 is SGHRS, CDR2 YFSETQ. The CDR3 extends over 15 amino acids. The full variable domain, with the rest looked up from reference TRBV5-1 and TRBJ1-2, is KAGVTQTPRYLIKTRGQQVTLSCSPISGHRSVSWYQQTPGQGLQFLFEYFSETQRNKGNFPGRFSGRQFSNSRSEMNVSTLELGDSALYLCASSPTQGVNYGYTFGSGTRLTVV.

The chain employs TRBV4-1 and TRBJ2-1; no firm D call. This CDR3 has 16 residues. Germline V gene lookup returns CDR1 MGHRA and CDR2 YSYEKL. V lost 3 bases to trimming and J lost 5 bases, with 17 bases between them. For the CDR3, the DNA is TGCGCCAGCAGCCATCCGACCCGCACCAGAGACAATGAGCAGTTCTTC. Protein: CASSHPTRTRDNEQFF.

This clone was seen only a few times. The V call is TRBV11-2, the J call TRBJ2-1; 11 bases are a match to TRBD2. V dropped 3 bases and J dropped 2; count of bases not matched to a gene: 9. Germline loops: CDR1 SGHAT, CDR2 FQNNGV. The CDR3 is made up of 18 amino acids. For the CDR3, the DNA is TGTGCCAGCAGCTTCCTTCGGAATAGCGGGGGGGCCTACAATGAGCAGTTCTTC. Its protein product is CASSFLRNSGGAYNEQFF. Full variable domain (remainder filled in from reference TRBV11-2 and TRBJ2-1): EAGVAQSPRYKIIEKRQSVAFWCNPISGHATLYWYQQILGQGPKLLIQFQNNGVVDDSQLPKDRFSAERLKGVDSTLKIQPAKLEDSAVYLCASSFLRNSGGAYNEQFFGPGTRLTVL.

The chain couples TRBV9 to TRBJ2-1, with 10 bases matching TRBD2. V gave up 5 bases and J gave up 7 bases; unmatched junction bases: 12. Germline V gives CDR1 SGDLS, CDR2 YYNGEE. The CDR3 is made up of 16 amino acids. For the CDR3, the DNA is TGTGCCAGCAGGGAGTGGGGAGCGGGAGGGATGAATGAGCAGTTCTTC. It specifies CASREWGAGGMNEQFF.

This clone was observed a handful of times. The CDR3 sequence: CASSFASGNYNEQFF. CDR3 nucleotide sequence: TGTGCCAGCAGCTTCGCTAGCGGGAATTACAATGAGCAGTTCTTC. V usage is TRBV7-2 and J usage is TRBJ2-1, with TRBD2 identical over 9 bases. The J segment lost 4 bases and the V segment lost 3 bases, leaving 4 bases of the junction unmatched. CDR3 length: 15 amino acids. Germline CDR1 reads SGHTA; CDR2 reads FQGNSA.

V is TRBV2 and J is TRBJ1-4; TRBD1 is a possible D gene (5 bases). Germline V gene sequence: CDR1 SNHLY, CDR2 FYNNEI. The V gene lost 4 bases and the J gene lost 5 bases, with 11 bases spanning the gap. CDR3 length equals 14 residues. The CDR3 DNA is TGTGCCAGCAGTGTACGCTACAGGAATGAAAAACTGTTTTTT. Translated: CASSVRYRNEKLFF.

J is TRBJ2-5 and V is TRBV7-9; D might be TRBD1 or TRBD2, each matching 5 bases. V was cut by 3 bases and J by 2 bases, with 13 bases left in between. Germline CDR1 is SEHNR and CDR2 is FQNEAQ (reference sequence). This CDR3 contains 15 residues. The CDR3 nucleotides read TGTGCCAGCAGCTTTTCACGGGACCAGCAAGAGACCCAGTACTTC. Its translation is CASSFSRDQQETQYF.

The chain carries TRBV4-3 and TRBJ2-5; 7 nucleotides align to TRBD2. This CDR3 is built from 16 residues. The V segment lost 1 base and the J segment 2 bases; nucleotides outside the gene matches: 7. Germline CDR1 and CDR2: LGHNA and YSLEER. CDR3 region: CASSQGITGGQETQYF. The CDR3 nucleotides are TGCGCCAGCAGCCAAGGCATCACGGGGGGACAAGAGACCCAGTACTTC.

This chain connects TRBV2 to TRBJ2-7, with D uncertain. Germline CDR1 and CDR2: SNHLY and FYNNEI. Trimming took off 7 bases at V and 3 bases at J, with 10 bases between the two ends. The CDR3 runs to 12 residues. The CDR3 loop is CASNNQLYEQYF. The CDR3 DNA sequence: TGTGCCAGCAACAACCAACTCTACGAGCAGTACTTC.

CDR3 DNA: TGTGCCTGGACAGACCGGACTAGCGGGAGGGACTACACAGATACGCAGTATTTT. It encodes CAWTDRTSGRDYTDTQYF. The chain recombines TRBV30 with TRBJ2-3, with 15 bases identical to TRBD2. Germline values: CDR1 GTSNPN, CDR2 SVGIG (reference sequence). The CDR3 length is 18 residues. The ends lost 4 bases at V and 2 bases at J; junction bases unmatched: 10. Looking up the rest from reference TRBV30 and TRBJ2-3 gives the full variable domain: SQTIHQWPATLVQPVGSPLSLECTVEGTSNPNLYWYRQAAGRGLQLLFYSVGIGQISSEVPQNLSASRPQDRQFILSSKKLLLSDSGFYLCAWTDRTSGRDYTDTQYFGPGTRLTVL.

The chain has TRBV4-2 and TRBJ2-1; no clear D gene. CDR1 LGHNA and CDR2 YNFKEQ come from the germline V gene. V lost 0 bases to trimming and J lost 4 bases, with 10 bases between them. The CDR3 contains 15 residues. In DNA, the CDR3 is TGTGCCAGCAGCCAAGATACGGGTCTATACAATGAGCAGTTCTTC. Translating it yields CASSQDTGLYNEQFF.

This clone was detected only a few times. The chain links TRBV18 to TRBJ1-6; D is undetermined. This CDR3 contains 16 residues. Per the germline V gene, CDR1 is KGHSH and CDR2 is LQKENI. Trimming took off 0 bases at V and 7 bases at J, with 13 bases between the two ends. The CDR3 here is CASSPPNSLPNSPLHF. CDR3 coding DNA: TGTGCCAGCTCACCACCGAACAGCTTACCGAATTCACCCCTCCACTTT.

The gene calls are TRBV27 and TRBJ2-5; D is ambiguous. The CDR3 has 17 amino acids. Germline values: CDR1 MNHEY, CDR2 SMNVEV (reference sequence). V gave up 2 bases and J gave up 5 bases, with 21 bases separating them. CDR3 DNA: TGTGCCAGCAGTTTAGGGTCATGGTCCAGTAGAAGCGAGACCCAGTACTTC. Amino acids: CASSLGSWSSRSETQYF.

A few counts support this clone. The chain uses TRBV5-8 and TRBJ2-2; D gene ambiguous. This CDR3 has 13 residues. Germline V CDR1 and CDR2: SGHTS, YDEGEE. V was cut by 8 bases and J by 7 bases, with 15 bases left in between. CDR3 DNA: TGTGCCAGTAATACCGGACCCCACGGGGAGCTGTTTTTT. Amino acids: CASNTGPHGELFF.

V usage is TRBV29-1 and J usage is TRBJ1-4; 8 bases match TRBD1. Germline values: CDR1 SQVTM, CDR2 ANQGSEA. The V segment lost 6 bases and the J segment 3 bases; nucleotides outside the gene matches: 6. The CDR3 spans 14 residues. CDR3 loop: CSVGPGGSNEKLFF. CDR3 DNA: TGCAGCGTAGGACCAGGGGGCTCTAATGAAAAACTGTTTTTT.

V gene TRBV5-6 combines with J gene TRBJ1-1, with D tentatively TRBD1 (6 bases). Germline CDR1 is SGHDT and CDR2 is YYEEEE. The CDR3 covers 13 residues. V lost 4 bases and J lost 3, with 10 bases in between. The CDR3 nucleotides read TGTGCCAGCAGCCTCGACAGGTACACTGAAGCTTTCTTT. Translating gives CASSLDRYTEAFF.

DNA of the CDR3: TGTGCCAGCAGCGACAGACAGAGCGCTAATGAAAAACTGTTTTTT. As protein: CASSDRQSANEKLFF. The chain employs TRBV2 and TRBJ1-4; maybe TRBD1 (5 bases). The CDR3 has 15 residues. Germline CDR1 reads SNHLY; CDR2 reads FYNNEI. V lost 6 bases to trimming and J lost 3 bases, with 14 bases between them.

The rearrangement links TRBV7-9 to TRBJ1-1; D remains unclear. The CDR3 is 13 amino acids. V lost 5 bases to trimming and J lost 2 bases, with 9 bases between them. Germline V lookup: CDR1 SEHNR, CDR2 FQNEAQ (reference sequence). Here the CDR3 DNA reads TGTGCCAGCAGCCTAATCCCAAACACTGAAGCTTTCTTT. Its protein is CASSLIPNTEAFF.

The chain combines TRBV30 with TRBJ1-3; TRBD1 matches 7 bases. The CDR3 consists of 13 residues. Trimming took 4 bases from V and 4 from J; bases not matched to a gene: 4. Germline loops: CDR1 GTSNPN, CDR2 SVGIG (reference sequence). CDR3 amino acids: CAWTTGNGNTIYF. CDR3 nucleotide sequence: TGTGCCTGGACGACAGGGAACGGAAACACCATATATTTT.

This clone was observed a handful of times. The chain recombines TRBV11-1 with TRBJ2-2, with TRBD1 identical over 8 bases. The CDR3 sequence is 15 residues long. Germline trimming cut 8 bases from V and 4 bases from J; bases unmatched to any gene: 9. Germline lookup yields CDR1 SGHAT and CDR2 FQDESV (reference sequence). CDR3 in DNA: TGTGCCAGCGACACCCTCAGGGGGCGCACCGGGGAGCTGTTTTTT. It codes for CASDTLRGRTGELFF. The full variable domain, completed using reference TRBV11-1 and TRBJ2-2, is EAEVAQSPRYKITEKSQAVAFWCDPISGHATLYWYRQILGQGPELLVQFQDESVVDDSQLPKDRFSAERLKGVDSTLKIQPAELGDSAMYLCASDTLRGRTGELFFGEGSRLTVL.

This clone has a handful of counts. This CDR3 reads CASSEGKETQYF. The CDR3 coding sequence is TGTGCCAGCAGTGAAGGGAAAGAGACCCAGTACTTC. This chain uses TRBV2 with TRBJ2-5; no clear D. Germline V gene lookup returns CDR1 SNHLY and CDR2 FYNNEI. The CDR3 spans 12 residues. With 1 base removed from V and 3 bases from J, the gap between germline ends came to 3 bases.

This rearrangement joins TRBV5-4 to TRBJ1-2, with TRBD1 matching 7 bases. This CDR3 is built from 14 residues. Germline-derived CDR1 and CDR2 are SGHNT and YYREEE (reference sequence). After removal of 2 bases from V and 2 bases from J, the junction contained 3 bases not matched to a gene. The CDR3 DNA sequence: TGTGCCAGCAGCTTAAAGACAGGGAACTATGGCTACACCTTC. Its protein product is CASSLKTGNYGYTF.

This clone was observed a few times. The chain couples TRBV7-2 to TRBJ2-2; TRBD2 agrees at 9 bases. CDR1 is SGHTA and CDR2 is FQGNSA in the germline V gene. The CDR3 spans 16 residues. The V gene end was trimmed by 8 bases and the J gene end by 1 base; junction bases not matched to a gene: 8. The CDR3 bases are TGTGCCAGCCCTGGTAGCGGGGGCCGGAACACCGGGGAGCTGTTTTTT. Translating it yields CASPGSGGRNTGELFF.

In DNA, the CDR3 is TGTGCCAGCTCACCACGACAGGGGTACCAAGAGACCCAGTACTTC. As protein: CASSPRQGYQETQYF. The rearrangement links TRBV18 to TRBJ2-5, with 8 bases fitting TRBD1. This CDR3 has 15 residues. The germline V gene has CDR1 KGHSH and CDR2 LQKENI. V was pared by 1 base and J by 0 bases, with 1 base of the junction left unmatched. The variable domain in full, completed from reference TRBV18 and TRBJ2-5, reads NAGVMQNPRHLVRRRGQEARLRCSPMKGHSHVYWYRQLPEEGLKFMVYLQKENIIDESGMPKERFSAEFPKEGPSILRIQQVVRGDSAAYFCASSPRQGYQETQYFGPGTRLLVL.

This chain uses TRBV4-1 with TRBJ2-2, with 7 bases matching TRBD2. V shed 0 bases, J shed 5 bases, and the junction held 6 bases outside the gene matches. CDR3 length equals 16 residues. From germline, CDR1 is MGHRA and CDR2 YSYEKL. As DNA, the CDR3 is TGCGCCAGCAGCCAAGATCGGGGGGTTCATACCGGGGAGCTGTTTTTT. Amino acid sequence: CASSQDRGVHTGELFF.